What follows are 30 T cell receptor beta chains derived from one specimen sequenced in a study of tumor-infiltrating lymphocytes in primary liver carcinoma. Constant-region priming of around 500 ng total RNA yielded TCR beta cDNA. Library construction for TCR beta comprised three nested multiplex PCR rounds performed with slightly modified ARM-PCR. The first two PCR rounds, roughly 11 cycles each, used TRBV1-TRBV30 forward primers and a C-beta reverse primer. TCRdb used MiXCR to reprocess the multiplex PCR reads, holding one entry per CDR3 protein. This sample yields hundreds of thousands of distinct CDR3 sequences, of which around three fifths are seen a single time; about 15% belongs to the top ten. Blood RNA was derived from unsorted whole blood, and germline DNA was extracted too. Source material: peripheral blood. Receptor source: a woman aged 25 to 39 with primary liver carcinoma and hepatitis B virus infection.

On this clonotype itself: It may be a read error: a sequence one base away is much more abundant. V usage is TRBV12-3 or TRBV12-4 and J usage is TRBJ2-5; D call uncertain. CDR3 length: 12 residues. The CDR3 sequence: CVSSLAQETQYF. CDR3 in DNA: TGTGTCAGCAGTTTAGCCCAAGAGACCCAGTACTTC.

The V and J genes are TRBV20-1 and TRBJ2-7, with D unclear. Germline V gene sequence: CDR1 DFQATT, CDR2 SNEGSKA (reference sequence). The CDR3 totals 12 residues. Trimming removed 0 bases from V and 0 bases from J, with 3 bases in between. The CDR3 sequence is CSARDFSYEQYF. CDR3 bases: TGCAGTGCTAGAGACTTCTCCTACGAGCAGTACTTC.

This clonotype was counted ten times or more. The J gene is TRBJ2-1, the V gene TRBV11-3; 14 bases are a match to TRBD2. V was pared by 5 bases and J by 7 bases, with 16 bases of the junction left unmatched. Germline CDR1 and CDR2: SGHNT and YENEEA. The CDR3 runs 19 residues. The CDR3 nucleotides are TGTGCCAGCAGCAGTGGACACCTCGGGACTAGCGGGAGAACGAATGAGCAGTTCTTC. It translates to CASSSGHLGTSGRTNEQFF.

This clonotype was counted a few times. The chain is built from TRBV5-4 and TRBJ2-5; D unclear. Germline lookup yields CDR1 SGHNT and CDR2 YYREEE (reference sequence). Trimming removed 1 base at V and 5 bases at J, with 9 bases between. The CDR3 has 13 amino acids. CDR3 sequence: CASSLPSGETQYF. The CDR3 nucleotides are TGTGCCAGCAGCTTGCCCAGTGGGGAGACCCAGTACTTC.

The chain joins TRBV12-3 or TRBV12-4 to TRBJ1-4; maybe TRBD1 (5 bases). Trimming removed 6 bases from V and 5 bases from J, with 13 bases in between. The CDR3 covers 14 residues. CDR3 residues: CASSPGAGNEKLFF. CDR3 in DNA: TGTGCCAGCAGCCCCGGGGCAGGGAATGAAAAACTGTTTTTT.

V and J are TRBV24-1 and TRBJ1-4; a weak D match, TRBD1 (6 bases). Germline CDR1 is KGHDR and CDR2 is SFDVKD. The germline V and J ends were trimmed by 2 bases and 11 bases, with 26 bases remaining between them. This CDR3 spans 18 amino acids. The CDR3 bases are TGTGCCACCAGTGATTCGCACCGGACGGACAGCAGCGGGGCGAAACTGTTTTTT. Amino acids: CATSDSHRTDSSGAKLFF.

This clonotype was observed a few times. The chain employs TRBV4-1 and TRBJ2-7; D is perhaps TRBD2 (5 bases). Germline V lookup: CDR1 MGHRA, CDR2 YSYEKL. Trimming removed 10 bases from V and 0 bases from J, with 16 bases in between. This CDR3 is 14 amino acids long. CDR3: CANSPSGSSYEQYF. CDR3 nucleotides: TGCGCCAACAGTCCCAGCGGTAGCTCCTACGAGCAGTACTTC.

Of note for this clonotype: Being one base from a much bigger clone, this may be a read error. The J gene is TRBJ2-2, the V gene TRBV12-3 or TRBV12-4; perhaps TRBD2 as D (5 bases). The CDR3 sequence is 14 residues long. In DNA form, the CDR3 reads TGTGCCAGCAGTTTTCTCCATCCTACCGGGGAGCTGTCTTTT. It translates to CASSFLHPTGELSF.

This clonotype was seen more than once but under ten times. The V gene is TRBV29-1, the J gene TRBJ2-1; D perhaps matches TRBD2 (6 bases). V shed 6 bases and J shed 9 bases, with 12 bases lying between them. Germline V gene sequence: CDR1 SQVTM, CDR2 ANQGSEA. This CDR3 spans 11 amino acids. CDR3 region: CSVGDSREQFF. Written as DNA, the CDR3 is TGCAGCGTCGGGGACTCTCGTGAGCAGTTCTTC.

This clonotype was observed a handful of times. The CDR3 bases are TGTGCCAGCAGCGCGATAAATTCACCCCTCCACTTT. This codes for CASSAINSPLHF. V gene TRBV9 combines with J gene TRBJ1-6; D is undetermined. Trimming shortened V by 3 bases and J by 7 bases, and 5 bases separated the two germline ends. CDR1 and CDR2 (germline): SGDLS, YYNGEE. The CDR3 has 12 amino acids. The whole variable domain, filled in from reference TRBV9 and TRBJ1-6, reads DSGVTQTPKHLITATGQRVTLRCSPRSGDLSVYWYQQSLDQGLQFLIQYYNGEERAKGNILERFSAQQFPDLHSELNLSSLELGDSALYFCASSAINSPLHFGNGTRLTVT.

This clonotype was seen repeatedly, ten times or more. The J gene is TRBJ1-6, the V gene TRBV12-3 or TRBV12-4, with D unclear. CDR3 length: 13 amino acids. Trimming took 5 bases from V and 7 from J, leaving 9 bases between them. The CDR3 region has the DNA TGTGCCAGCAGTCCCCGTTTAAATTCACCCCTCCACTTT. Its translation: CASSPRLNSPLHF.

This clonotype was observed a handful of times. The CDR3 nucleotides read TGCGCCAGCAGTCTAGCGGGAGGTTCAGATACGCAGTATTTT. Translating it yields CASSLAGGSDTQYF. V usage is TRBV5-1 and J usage is TRBJ2-3, with 11 bases fitting TRBD2. The CDR3 is 14 amino acids. Trimming cost V 5 bases and J 4 bases; bases outside gene matches: 3. Germline V gene sequence: CDR1 SGHRS, CDR2 YFSETQ.

This clonotype was detected only a few times. The chain recombines TRBV5-1 with TRBJ2-1; weak D call: TRBD2 (6 bases). CDR3 size: 16 residues. Germline V gene data show CDR1 as SGHRS and CDR2 as YFSETQ. Deletions cut 4 bases from V and 4 bases from J, with 18 bases between. CDR3: CASSPEPRGGYNEQFF. The CDR3 DNA follows: TGCGCCAGCAGCCCCGAACCCCGGGGAGGTTACAATGAGCAGTTCTTC.

With respect to this clonotype: Its ends do not fully match the called genes, so a read error is possible. The chain has TRBV6-2 or TRBV6-3 and TRBJ2-5; perhaps TRBD2 as D (5 bases). CDR1 and CDR2 from the germline V gene are MNHEY and SVGEGT. This CDR3 has 14 amino acids. The DNA for the CDR3 is TGTGCCAGCCGACCCCACGGGGTTCAAGAGATCCAGTACTTC. Its translation is CASRPHGVQEIQYF.

J is TRBJ2-1 and V is TRBV5-1; 8 nucleotides match TRBD1. CDR3 length: 16 residues. Per germline, CDR1 SGHRS and CDR2 YFSETQ. With V trimmed by 2 bases and J by 1 base, 5 bases remained unmatched. Written as DNA, the CDR3 is TGCGCCAGCAGCTTTTTACAGGGGGGTTCCTACAATGAGCAGTTCTTC. As protein: CASSFLQGGSYNEQFF.

Regarding this clonotype: A read error may account for a junction end that differs from germline. The V and J genes are TRBV4-1 and TRBJ2-1, with TRBD2 matching over 13 bases. The CDR3 extends over 17 amino acids. Germline values: CDR1 MGHRA, CDR2 YSYEKL. The CDR3 region has the DNA TGCGCCAGCAGCCAAGCTCCCGGGACTAGCGGGAACAATGAGCTGTTCTTC. Protein sequence: CASSQAPGTSGNNELFF.

The V call is TRBV11-2, the J call TRBJ2-7; D is possibly TRBD1 (7 bases). The CDR3 extends over 13 amino acids. Germline assignment: CDR1 SGHAT and CDR2 FQNNGV. V dropped 11 bases and J dropped 4 bases, with 18 bases sitting between them. Here the CDR3 reads CAGQGGGLYEQYF. CDR3 in DNA: TGTGCCGGCCAAGGAGGGGGCTTATACGAGCAGTACTTC.

Turning to this clonotype: One end of the junction is discordant with germline, which a read error may explain. J is TRBJ2-2 and V is TRBV5-1; 7 positions match TRBD1. Per the germline V gene, CDR1 is SGHRS and CDR2 is YFSETQ. CDR3 size: 15 residues. The CDR3 DNA reads as TGTGTCAGCAGGGGGACGGCCTCGAACACCGGGGAGCTGTTTTTT. Translated: CVSRGTASNTGELFF.

As for this clonotype: This may arise from a read error, as a much more abundant clone is one base away. The V and J genes are TRBV12-3 or TRBV12-4 and TRBJ2-1, with 14 bases fitting TRBD2. This CDR3 is 15 amino acids long. The ends lost 7 bases at V and 9 bases at J; junction bases unmatched: 8. In nucleotides, the CDR3 is TGTGCCAGCACCTCACGACTAGCGGGAGGGCTTGAGCAGTTCTTC. Amino acids: CASTSRLAGGLEQFF.

This clonotype was counted ten times or more. This chain connects TRBV6-5 to TRBJ2-7; D is undetermined. Trimming removed 6 bases at V and 2 bases at J, with 8 bases between. This CDR3 has 12 residues. Germline CDR1 and CDR2: MNHEY and SVGAGI. CDR3 sequence reads: CASRRGTYEQYF. CDR3 DNA sequence: TGTGCCAGCAGGCGAGGAACCTACGAGCAGTACTTC.

About this clonotype: The junction departs from the called germline gene at one end, perhaps through a read error. The V and J genes are TRBV4-3 and TRBJ2-1; 11 bases map to TRBD1. The CDR3 extends over 15 amino acids. Per the germline V gene, CDR1 is LGHNA and CDR2 is YSLEER. DNA of the CDR3: TGTGCCAGCAGTCCCGGGACAGGGGGCTACAATGAGCAGTTCTTC. Translated: CASSPGTGGYNEQFF.

This clonotype occurred once. The germline gene is not matched at one end of the junction; a read error may be the cause. The chain recombines TRBV12-3 or TRBV12-4 with TRBJ1-2; possibly TRBD1 for D (5 bases). The CDR3 has 14 amino acids. DNA for the CDR3: TGTGCCAGCTGTTTAGCGGGGGTCGAGGGTAGCCACACCTTC. Translating it yields CASCLAGVEGSHTF.

On this clonotype itself: A much larger clonotype is one base distant, so this may be a read error. V is TRBV6-5 and J is TRBJ2-2, with D perhaps matching TRBD2 (6 bases). This CDR3 has 15 residues. The germline gives CDR1 MNHEY, CDR2 SVGAGI. DNA for the CDR3: TGTGCCAACAGTATTAGCGGATTGAACACCGGGGAGCTGTTTTTT. Translated, it gives CANSISGLNTGELFF.

The chain links TRBV30 to TRBJ2-1; 7 bases map to TRBD1. The germline V gene encodes CDR1 GTSNPN and CDR2 SVGIG (reference sequence). V trimming: 0 bases; J trimming: 7 bases; junction bases outside the gene matches: 3. The CDR3 spans 13 residues. Here the CDR3 DNA reads TGTGCCTGGAGTGTCCTGACAGGGAATGAGCAGTTCTTC. This encodes CAWSVLTGNEQFF.

This clonotype was counted many times. The V and J genes are TRBV12-3 or TRBV12-4 and TRBJ2-1; TRBD2 matches at 9 bases. V was pared by 7 bases and J by 3 bases, with 7 bases of the junction left unmatched. The CDR3 spans 15 residues. The CDR3 DNA sequence: TGTGCCAGCACCCAATTAGCGGGAGTCTACAATGAGCAGTTCTTC. Its protein product is CASTQLAGVYNEQFF.

In the case of this clonotype: This sequence may be a read error, since a much larger clone differs from it by one base. V gene TRBV12-3 or TRBV12-4 combines with J gene TRBJ2-7; possibly TRBD1 for D (6 bases). The V end was cut by 5 bases, the J end by 6 bases, with 23 bases between. This CDR3 is 16 amino acids long. The CDR3 protein is CASSLGTSLSSSEQYF. The CDR3 region has the DNA TGTGCCAGCAGTCTCGGGACAAGTCTTTCGTCGTCCGAGCAGTACTTC.

The table lists this clonotype with many counts. The genes are TRBV11-2 and TRBJ2-1; unclear D gene. Per germline, CDR1 SGHAT and CDR2 FQNNGV. V gave up 4 bases and J gave up 2 bases, with 9 bases separating them. The CDR3 length is 14 residues. The CDR3 is CASSSVMAYNEQFF. The CDR3 region has the DNA TGTGCCAGCAGCTCAGTCATGGCCTACAATGAGCAGTTCTTC.

This clonotype was observed at least ten times. The chain couples TRBV12-3 or TRBV12-4 to TRBJ2-2, with 8 bases identical to TRBD2. The CDR3 runs 14 residues. V was clipped by 7 bases and J by 1 base; unmatched bases: 2. The CDR3 nucleotides read TGTGCCAGCACCCGGGGGGGGAACACCGGGGAGCTGTTTTTT. Translated, it gives CASTRGGNTGELFF.

As for this clonotype: This may be a read error: a much more frequent sequence differs by one nucleotide. The chain recombines TRBV12-3 or TRBV12-4 with TRBJ2-1; 7 bases are a match to TRBD2. There are 17 residues in the CDR3. V trimming: 7 bases; J trimming: 0 bases; junction bases outside the gene matches: 12. The CDR3 reads CASTGLSGVSSYNEQFF. The CDR3 nucleotides read TGTGCCAGCACGGGACTAAGCGGGGTAAGCTCCTACAATGAGCAGTTCTTC.

This clonotype was counted ten times or more. The chain is built from TRBV6-2 or TRBV6-3 and TRBJ2-7; 11 bases are shared with TRBD1. J was trimmed by 3 bases and V by 0 bases; bases with no gene match: 1. The CDR3 consists of 15 residues. Germline V gene data show CDR1 as MNHEY and CDR2 as SVGEGT. The CDR3 DNA reads TGTGCCAGCAGTTACTCGGGGACAGGGGGCTACGAGCAGTACTTC. Protein product: CASSYSGTGGYEQYF.